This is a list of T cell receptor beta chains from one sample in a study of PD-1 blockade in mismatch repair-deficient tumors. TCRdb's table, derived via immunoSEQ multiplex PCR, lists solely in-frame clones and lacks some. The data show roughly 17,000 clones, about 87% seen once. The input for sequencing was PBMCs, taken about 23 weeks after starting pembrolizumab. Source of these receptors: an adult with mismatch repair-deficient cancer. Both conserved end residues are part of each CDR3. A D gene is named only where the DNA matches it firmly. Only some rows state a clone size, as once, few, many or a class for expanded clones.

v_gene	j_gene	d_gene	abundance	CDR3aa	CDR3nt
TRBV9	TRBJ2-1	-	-	CASSENLWAGTSYNEQFF	TGTGCCAGCAGCGAGAACCTCTGGGCGGGTACGTCCTACAATGAGCAGTTCTTC
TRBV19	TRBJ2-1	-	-	CASSMTVSSYNEQFF	TGTGCCAGTAGTATGACAGTAAGCTCCTACAATGAGCAGTTCTTC
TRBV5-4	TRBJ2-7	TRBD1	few	CASSLDGTGEQYF	TGTGCCAGCAGCTTGGATGGGACAGGGGAGCAGTACTTC
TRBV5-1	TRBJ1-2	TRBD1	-	CASSLSLPGQGVGLYGYTF	TGCGCCAGCAGCTTGTCGCTACCGGGACAGGGGGTAGGCCTCTATGGCTACACCTTC
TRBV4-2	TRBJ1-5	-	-	CASSLYTQGNQPQHF	TGTGCCAGCAGCCTATATACCCAGGGCAATCAGCCCCAGCATTTT
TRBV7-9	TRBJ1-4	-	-	CASSLRGGRVEKLFF	TGTGCCAGCAGCCTAAGGGGGGGGAGAGTTGAAAAACTGTTTTTT
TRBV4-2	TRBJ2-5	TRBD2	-	CASSQDLAASGRAETQYF	TGTGCCAGCAGCCAAGATCTCGCCGCGAGCGGGAGAGCAGAGACCCAGTACTTC
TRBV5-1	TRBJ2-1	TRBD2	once	CASSLATSGTGEQFF	TGCGCCAGCAGCTTGGCCACTAGCGGTACGGGTGAGCAGTTCTTC
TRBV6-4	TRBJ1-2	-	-	CASSDSGGARYTF	TGTGCCAGCAGTGACTCGGGCGGGGCCCGCTACACCTTC
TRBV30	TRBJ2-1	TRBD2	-	CAWATSGSAEQFF	TGTGCCTGGGCGACTAGCGGGAGTGCGGAGCAGTTCTTC
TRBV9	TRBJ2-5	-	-	CASSVVGGQQETQYF	TGTGCCAGCAGCGTAGTGGGCGGACAACAAGAGACCCAGTACTTC
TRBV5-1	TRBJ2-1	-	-	CASSQGQGVDEQFF	TGCGCCAGCAGCCAGGGACAAGGAGTCGATGAGCAGTTCTTC
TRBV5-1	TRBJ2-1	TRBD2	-	CASSLFSGSLGEQFF	TGCGCCAGCAGCTTATTTAGCGGGAGTCTAGGAGAGCAGTTCTTC
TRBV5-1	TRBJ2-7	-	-	CASSSGQPYEQYF	TGCGCCAGCAGCTCAGGACAGCCCTACGAGCAGTACTTC
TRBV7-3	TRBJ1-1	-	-	CASSLTPITGTEAFF	TGTGCCAGCAGCTTAACCCCCATTACGGGCACTGAAGCTTTCTTT
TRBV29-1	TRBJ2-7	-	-	CSVRWGDSYEQYF	TGCAGCGTCAGATGGGGGGACAGCTACGAGCAGTACTTC
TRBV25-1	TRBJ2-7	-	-	CASSEFFDAGTSHEQYF	TGTGCCAGCAGTGAATTCTTCGACGCGGGCACCAGCCACGAGCAGTACTTC
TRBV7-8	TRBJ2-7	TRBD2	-	CASSLYSTSGFTYEQYF	TGTGCCAGCAGCTTATATTCGACTAGCGGCTTCACCTACGAGCAGTACTTC
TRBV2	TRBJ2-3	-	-	CASSEEQISTDTQYF	TGTGCCAGCAGTGAAGAACAGATTTCCACAGATACGCAGTATTTT
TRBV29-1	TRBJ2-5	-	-	CSVVSAWETQYF	TGCAGCGTTGTAAGCGCCTGGGAGACCCAGTACTTC
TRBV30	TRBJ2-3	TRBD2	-	CAWSVVLGGWTDTQYF	TGTGCCTGGAGTGTGGTGCTGGGGGGGTGGACAGATACGCAGTATTTT
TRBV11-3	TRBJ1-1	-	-	CASSLDRNTEAFF	TGTGCCAGCAGCTTAGACAGGAACACTGAAGCTTTCTTT
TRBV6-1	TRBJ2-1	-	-	CASSASSARNEQFF	TGTGCCAGCAGTGCGTCTAGCGCTAGGAATGAGCAGTTCTTC
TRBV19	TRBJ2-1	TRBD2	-	CASSLLAGGHNEQFF	TGTGCCAGTAGCCTTCTAGCGGGAGGACACAATGAGCAGTTCTTC
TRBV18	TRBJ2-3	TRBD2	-	CASSPLAGGSTDTQYF	TGTGCCAGCTCACCACTAGCGGGAGGGTCCACAGATACGCAGTATTTT
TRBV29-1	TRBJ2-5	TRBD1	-	CRAGTERETQYF	TGCAGGGCCGGGACAGAAAGAGAGACCCAGTACTTC
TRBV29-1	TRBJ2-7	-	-	CSGQTEPEEQYF	TGCAGCGGTCAGACAGAGCCTGAGGAGCAGTACTTC
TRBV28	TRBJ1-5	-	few	CASSSLSPNQPQHF	TGTGCCAGCAGTTCCTTGTCCCCTAATCAGCCCCAGCATTTT
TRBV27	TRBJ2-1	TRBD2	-	CASSLLPDWTSGPNEQFF	TGTGCCAGCAGTTTATTACCGGATTGGACTAGCGGACCCAATGAGCAGTTCTTC
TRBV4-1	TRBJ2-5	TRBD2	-	CASSQDLGLAGTSETQYF	TGCGCCAGCAGCCAAGACCTGGGACTAGCGGGGACTTCGGAGACCCAGTACTTC
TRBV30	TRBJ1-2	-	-	CAFPGLGEGYTF	TGTGCCTTCCCGGGACTGGGGGAAGGCTACACCTTC
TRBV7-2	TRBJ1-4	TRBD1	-	CASSRTGENEKLFF	TGTGCCAGCAGCCGGACAGGGGAGAATGAAAAACTGTTTTTT
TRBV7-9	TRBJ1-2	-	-	CASSPPFVAGYYGYTF	TGTGCCAGCAGCCCACCGTTTGTGGCAGGTTACTATGGCTACACCTTC
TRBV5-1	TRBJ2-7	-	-	CASTALAEPSYEQYF	TGCGCCAGCACCGCCCTTGCGGAACCTTCCTACGAGCAGTACTTC
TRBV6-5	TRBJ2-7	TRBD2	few	CASSTRTSGEYF	TGTGCCAGCAGTACCCGGACTAGCGGGGAGTACTTC
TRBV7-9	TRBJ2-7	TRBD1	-	CASNPRQGSEQYF	TGTGCCAGCAACCCTCGACAGGGCTCCGAGCAGTACTTC